This T cell receptor (beta chain) was retrieved from a study of shared clonotypes between healthy human individuals. Study-wide points: The study generally estimated greater richness for naive than memory subsets.

Assay used: immunoSEQ multiplex PCR; TCRdb lists only in-frame clones, some missing. The repertoire has more than 2,000,000 clones, over 85% of them found once; the top ten carry 0.13% to 0.15%. The CDR3 is made up of 15 amino acids. Germline V gene data show CDR1 as KGHSH and CDR2 as LQKENI. Trimming pared 2 bases from V and 4 bases from J, leaving 11 bases between. On this clone: Its antigen is undetermined.

The sequence was collected from a man aged 18 to 29 in good health. Source material: naive CD4+ T cells sorted from blood. Subset given: CD45RA+ positively selected. This chain joins TRBV18 and TRBJ1-4; D gene uncertain. The CDR3 loop reads CASSPNSAGNEKLFF. CDR3 bases: TGTGCCAGCTCACCAAACAGCGCTGGTAATGAAAAACTGTTTTTT.